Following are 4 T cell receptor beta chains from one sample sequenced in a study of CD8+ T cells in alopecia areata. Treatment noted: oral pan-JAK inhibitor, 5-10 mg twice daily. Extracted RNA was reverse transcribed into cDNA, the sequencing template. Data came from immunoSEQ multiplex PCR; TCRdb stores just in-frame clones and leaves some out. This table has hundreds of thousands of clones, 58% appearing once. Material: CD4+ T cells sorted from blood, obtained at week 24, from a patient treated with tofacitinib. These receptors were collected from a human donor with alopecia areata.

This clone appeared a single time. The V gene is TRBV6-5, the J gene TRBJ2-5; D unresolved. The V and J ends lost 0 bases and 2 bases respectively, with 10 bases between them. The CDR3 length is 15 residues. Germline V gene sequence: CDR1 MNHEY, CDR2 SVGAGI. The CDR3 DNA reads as TGTGCCAGCAGTTACTCGTTCGTTACTCAAGAGACCCAGTACTTC. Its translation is CASSYSFVTQETQYF.

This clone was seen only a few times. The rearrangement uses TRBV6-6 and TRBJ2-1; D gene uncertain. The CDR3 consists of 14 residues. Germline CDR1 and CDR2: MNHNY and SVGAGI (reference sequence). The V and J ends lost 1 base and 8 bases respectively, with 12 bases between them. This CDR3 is CASSYYSTTDEQFF. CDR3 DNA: TGTGCCAGCAGTTACTATTCTACGACGGATGAGCAGTTCTTC.

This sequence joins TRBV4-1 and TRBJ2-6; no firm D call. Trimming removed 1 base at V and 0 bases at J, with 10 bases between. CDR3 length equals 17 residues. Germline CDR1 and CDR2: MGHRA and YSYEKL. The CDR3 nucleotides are TGCGCCAGCAGCCAAGTTGGGATCCGCTCTGGGGCCAACGTCCTGACTTTC. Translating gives CASSQVGIRSGANVLTF.

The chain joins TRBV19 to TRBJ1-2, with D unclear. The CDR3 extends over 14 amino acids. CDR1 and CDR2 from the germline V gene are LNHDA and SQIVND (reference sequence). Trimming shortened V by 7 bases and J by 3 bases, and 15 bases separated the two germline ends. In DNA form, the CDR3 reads TGTGCCAGTACCCGAGTAACAGATTACTATGGCTACACCTTC. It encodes CASTRVTDYYGYTF. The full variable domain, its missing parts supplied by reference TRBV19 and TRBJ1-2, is DGGITQSPKYLFRKEGQNVTLSCEQNLNHDAMYWYRQDPGQGLRLIYYSQIVNDFQKGDIAEGYSVSREKKESFPLTVTSAQKNPTAFYLCASTRVTDYYGYTFGSGTRLTVV.